This TCR beta chain was captured by sequencing in a study of graft-versus-host responses after intestinal transplantation. V trimming: 5 bases; J trimming: 4 bases; junction bases outside the gene matches: 16. The V gene's germline CDR1 is SNHLY and CDR2 FYNNEI. This CDR3 spans 19 amino acids. This clone has more than one count but fewer than ten. Assay: immunoSEQ multiplex PCR; the TCRdb copy retains only in-frame clones and omits some. Of around 20,000 clones in the sample, almost 85% were seen once. V is TRBV2 and J is TRBJ2-2, with 10 bases matching TRBD1. This receptor was identified in a human patient who received an intestinal transplant, so some T cells may come from the graft donor. The sequencing used PBMCs, collected 14 days after transplant. CDR3 region: CASSHRDRGIRRITGELFF. CDR3 DNA sequence: TGTGCCAGCAGTCACCGGGACAGGGGTATTCGGAGGATCACCGGGGAGCTGTTTTTT. Using reference TRBV2 and TRBJ2-2 for the parts outside the CDR3, the full variable domain is EPEVTQTPSHQVTQMGQEVILRCVPISNHLYFYWYRQILGQKVEFLVSFYNNEISEKSEIFDDQFSVERPDGSNFTLKIRSTKLEDSAMYFCASSHRDRGIRRITGELFFGEGSRLTVL.